Below, 20 T cell receptor beta chains from the same sample are listed, as sequenced in a study of blood T cell repertoires in COVID-19. The protocol was immunoSEQ multiplex PCR, while the TCRdb copy is restricted to in-frame clones and leaves out a portion. The sample comprises around 230,000 clones, roughly 89% of which are singletons, and around 10% rests with the top ten. Sequencing input: PBMCs or T cells enriched from blood (not recorded which). Receptors were obtained from a man between 18 and 29 years old with acute COVID-19.

V gene TRBV30 combines with J gene TRBJ2-7, with 7 bases aligning to TRBD2. The CDR3 spans 14 residues. Germline V gives CDR1 GTSNPN, CDR2 SVGIG (reference sequence). Trimming removed 3 bases from V and 7 bases from J; junction bases left unmatched: 12. CDR3 DNA: TGTGCCTGGAGATCCACCGGGGGGACTTGGGAGCAGTACTTC. The encoded protein is CAWRSTGGTWEQYF. The full variable domain, in which reference TRBV30 and TRBJ2-7 provide the parts outside the CDR3, is SQTIHQWPATLVQPVGSPLSLECTVEGTSNPNLYWYRQAAGRGLQLLFYSVGIGQISSEVPQNLSASRPQDRQFILSSKKLLLSDSGFYLCAWRSTGGTWEQYFGPGTRLTVT.

J is TRBJ2-1 and V is TRBV10-1; D is unclear. The CDR3 runs 16 residues. V was pared by 1 base and J by 0 bases, with 10 bases between. The germline V gene has CDR1 WNHNN and CDR2 SYGVQD (reference sequence). CDR3 amino acids: CASSEFGSSSYNEQFF. The CDR3 DNA reads TGCGCCAGCAGTGAGTTCGGTTCGAGCTCCTACAATGAGCAGTTCTTC.

V usage is TRBV11-2 and J usage is TRBJ2-7; D is uncertain. The CDR3 is 14 residues long. Trimming left V 2 bases short and J 2 bases short, with 10 bases between. Germline CDR1 reads SGHAT; CDR2 reads FQNNGV. CDR3 coding DNA: TGTGCCAGCAGCTTAAGCAGGAACCCCTACGAGCAGTACTTC. Encoded protein: CASSLSRNPYEQYF. The full variable domain, rest sourced from reference TRBV11-2 and TRBJ2-7, is EAGVAQSPRYKIIEKRQSVAFWCNPISGHATLYWYQQILGQGPKLLIQFQNNGVVDDSQLPKDRFSAERLKGVDSTLKIQPAKLEDSAVYLCASSLSRNPYEQYFGPGTRLTVT.

V usage is TRBV5-4 and J usage is TRBJ1-6, with TRBD1 identical over 9 bases. CDR3 length: 16 amino acids. Per germline, CDR1 SGHNT and CDR2 YYREEE (reference sequence). V lost 4 bases and J lost 7; bases outside the gene matches: 9. The CDR3 region is CASSGTGPSLNSPLHF. CDR3 sequence (DNA): TGTGCCAGCAGCGGGACAGGGCCCTCCCTCAATTCACCCCTCCACTTT.

In this sample, this clone turned up a few times. J is TRBJ2-2 and V is TRBV24-1; D is ambiguous. Per the germline V gene, CDR1 is KGHDR and CDR2 is SFDVKD. V was clipped by 12 bases and J by 1 base, with 11 bases between them. This CDR3 contains 13 residues. CDR3 coding DNA: TGTGCCGTCACACACAAGAACACCGGGGAGCTGTTTTTT. This sequence encodes CAVTHKNTGELFF.

V gene TRBV18 combines with J gene TRBJ2-7, with D possibly being TRBD1 (5 bases). Germline-derived CDR1 and CDR2 are KGHSH and LQKENI. The CDR3 is 12 amino acids. Trimming cost V 5 bases and J 6 bases, with 11 bases left between them. The CDR3: CASSEDMLEQYF. CDR3 DNA: TGTGCCAGCTCAGAGGACATGCTCGAGCAGTACTTC.

The chain has TRBV6-2 or TRBV6-3 and TRBJ1-1; possible D gene TRBD1, 6 bases. CDR1 and CDR2 from the germline V gene are MNHEY and SVGEGT. This CDR3 has 14 residues. Trimming took off 5 bases at V and 5 bases at J, with 15 bases between the two ends. CDR3 sequence: CASSPQGGGTEAFF. The CDR3 bases are TGTGCCAGCAGTCCACAGGGTGGGGGAACTGAAGCTTTCTTT.

This sequence joins TRBV29-1 and TRBJ2-1; 8 nucleotides line up with TRBD2. Germline V gene sequence: CDR1 SQVTM, CDR2 ANQGSEA. Trimming removed 7 bases from V and 7 bases from J; junction bases left unmatched: 12. CDR3 length equals 14 residues. CDR3 sequence (DNA): TGCAGCGCTGGGTTGAAACTAGCGGAGAATGAGCAGTTCTTC. Residues: CSAGLKLAENEQFF.

The J gene is TRBJ1-1, the V gene TRBV28; unclear D gene. CDR1 and CDR2 (germline): MDHEN, SYDVKM. The CDR3 consists of 12 residues. Trimming removed 10 bases at V and 1 base at J, with 10 bases between. The CDR3 bases are TGTGCCACTTCGGAGGGGAACACTGAAGCTTTCTTT. Its protein is CATSEGNTEAFF.

This chain joins TRBV2 and TRBJ2-1; 10 nucleotides align to TRBD2. Trimming took 8 bases from V and 8 from J; bases not matched to a gene: 9. CDR1 and CDR2 from the germline V gene are SNHLY and FYNNEI. This CDR3 comprises 14 residues. In DNA, the CDR3 is TGTGCCAGCGTGTCGGCTAGCGGGAGCGATGAGCAGTTCTTC. Its protein is CASVSASGSDEQFF.

J is TRBJ2-7 and V is TRBV19; 10 positions match TRBD2. CDR1 and CDR2 (germline): LNHDA, SQIVND (reference sequence). J gave up 5 bases and V 10 bases, and 11 bases lay outside the gene matches. The CDR3 has 14 residues. The CDR3: CATGGLAGANEQYF. Here the CDR3 DNA reads TGTGCCACCGGCGGGCTAGCGGGAGCCAACGAGCAGTACTTC.

A word on this clone: At the DNA level, this CDR3 is encoded by other sequences in the same sample as well. V usage is TRBV30 and J usage is TRBJ1-4; 9 positions agree with TRBD1. This CDR3 is 14 amino acids long. With V trimmed by 2 bases and J by 7 bases, 5 bases remained unmatched. Germline values: CDR1 GTSNPN, CDR2 SVGIG (reference sequence). DNA of the CDR3: TGTGCCTGGAGTCCGGGACAGGGACGTGAAAAACTGTTTTTT. It yields the protein CAWSPGQGREKLFF.

The chain links TRBV27 to TRBJ1-6, with 9 nucleotides matching TRBD1. CDR1 is MNHEY and CDR2 is SMNVEV in the germline V gene (reference sequence). J was trimmed by 7 bases and V by 3 bases; bases with no gene match: 1. The CDR3 runs 14 residues. CDR3 residues: CASSLGTGNSPLHF. In DNA form, the CDR3 reads TGTGCCAGCAGTTTGGGGACAGGGAATTCACCCCTCCACTTT.

This clone was seen a single time. The chain recombines TRBV20-1 with TRBJ2-7; D is possibly TRBD2 (6 bases). Germline V gives CDR1 DFQATT, CDR2 SNEGSKA (reference sequence). This CDR3 spans 13 amino acids. V was pared by 3 bases and J by 1 base, with 10 bases between. The CDR3 DNA is TGCAGTGCTAGTAGCGGCCAGTCCTACGAGCAGTACTTC. It specifies CSASSGQSYEQYF.

V and J are TRBV6-4 and TRBJ1-2; tentatively, D is TRBD1 (6 bases). The CDR3 runs to 13 residues. V gave up 5 bases and J gave up 2 bases, with 9 bases separating them. Per germline, CDR1 MRHNA and CDR2 SNTAGT. CDR3 bases: TGTGCCAGCAGTCAGGGGAGAAACTATGGCTACACCTTC. Its protein product is CASSQGRNYGYTF.

The sample holds a few counts of this clone. Different DNA sequences within this sample yield the same CDR3. The chain employs TRBV9 and TRBJ2-7; D may be TRBD2 (5 bases). Germline loops: CDR1 SGDLS, CDR2 YYNGEE. This CDR3 contains 14 residues. Trimming removed 0 bases from V and 3 bases from J, with 10 bases in between. CDR3 DNA: TGTGCCAGCAGCGTAGCTACAAGCGGCTACGAGCAGTACTTC. Translated, it gives CASSVATSGYEQYF. The complete variable domain, with remaining parts taken from reference TRBV9 and TRBJ2-7, reads DSGVTQTPKHLITATGQRVTLRCSPRSGDLSVYWYQQSLDQGLQFLIQYYNGEERAKGNILERFSAQQFPDLHSELNLSSLELGDSALYFCASSVATSGYEQYFGPGTRLTVT.

The V gene is TRBV6-2 or TRBV6-3, the J gene TRBJ2-2; D may be TRBD1 (5 bases). CDR1 is MNHEY and CDR2 is SVGEGT in the germline V gene. The CDR3 runs to 14 residues. Trimming removed 4 bases from V and 8 bases from J, with 14 bases in between. Here the CDR3 reads CASSLQQVAGELFF. The CDR3 nucleotides read TGTGCCAGCAGTTTACAACAGGTTGCGGGGGAGCTGTTTTTT.

This clone was observed a few times. The V gene is TRBV4-1, the J gene TRBJ2-1, with 7 positions matching TRBD2. The length of the CDR3 is 16 residues. V was pared by 4 bases and J by 7 bases, with 13 bases of the junction left unmatched. Germline lookup yields CDR1 MGHRA and CDR2 YSYEKL. Here the CDR3 DNA reads TGCGCCAGCAGCCGAACCTGGGGGAGGGCCGGGAATGAGCAGTTCTTC. Protein: CASSRTWGRAGNEQFF.

The V gene is TRBV27, the J gene TRBJ1-4; no definite D call. V lost 6 bases to trimming and J lost 2 bases, with 7 bases between them. The CDR3 covers 13 residues. The germline gives CDR1 MNHEY, CDR2 SMNVEV (reference sequence). CDR3 sequence (DNA): TGTGCCAGCAGACCGGGGACTAATGAAAAACTGTTTTTT. This translates into CASRPGTNEKLFF.

This clone was picked up one time. Other DNA sequences within the sample encode an identical CDR3. J is TRBJ2-2 and V is TRBV10-1; 7 bases fit TRBD1. Germline V gene data show CDR1 as WNHNN and CDR2 as SYGVQD (reference sequence). J was trimmed by 0 bases and V by 6 bases; bases with no gene match: 1. The CDR3 has 14 amino acids. The CDR3 region has the DNA TGCGCCAGCAGCGGGACAGCGAACACCGGGGAGCTGTTTTTT. Its translation: CASSGTANTGELFF.